The rows below give T cell receptor beta chains drawn from one sample of a study of T cells after yellow fever vaccination. TCRdb reprocessed the 5' RACE reads with MiXCR, giving one entry per CDR3 protein. The table has 230,000 or so distinct CDR3 sequences, approximately 6.8% seen once. The sample consisted of CD4+ T cells sorted from PBMCs, taken on the day of the yellow fever booster vaccination. The receptors stem from a man aged 30-40 years who received the YFV17D yellow fever vaccine. CDR3s include the opening cysteine and the closing phenylalanine or tryptophan. D genes are given only for firm matches. Clone size is shown for a subset of rows, as once, few, many or a class of expanded clone.

>14|few|.|TRBJ2-5|TRBV2
TGTGCACCTGACATAATAGTCGAACAAGAGACCCAGTACTTC
CAPDIIVEQETQYF
>15|few|.|TRBJ1-1|TRBV7-3
TGTGCCAGCAGCTTAACCGGGGATGGGGACACTGAAGCTTTCTTT
CASSLTGDGDTEAFF
>15|few|.|TRBJ2-1|TRBV29-1
TGCAGCGTCGAAGATTGGGACTTGGACAACAATGAGCAGTTCTTC
CSVEDWDLDNNEQFF
>16|.|.|TRBJ1-6|TRBV9
TGTGCCAGCAGCGTAGGGCGCAGCTCCTATAATTCACCCCTCCACTTT
CASSVGRSSYNSPLHF
>17|many|TRBD2|TRBJ2-7|TRBV12-3/TRBV12-4
TGTGCCAGCAGTCGGGGCAGACCGGGACTACTTTTCTACGAGCAGTACTTC
CASSRGRPGLLFYEQYF
>14|.|TRBD2|TRBJ2-3|TRBV15
TGTGCCACCAGCAAAAGCGGGAGGGAAGATACGCAGTATTTT
CATSKSGREDTQYF
>15|few|.|TRBJ2-5|TRBV21-1
TGTGCCGGAACAAAAAGACCCGGGCCCGAAGAGACCCAGTACTTC
CAGTKRPGPEETQYF
>14|many|.|TRBJ2-1|TRBV6-5
TGTGCCAGCAGTTACGGAGGGGTTGTGGATGAGCAGTTCTTC
CASSYGGVVDEQFF
>15|many|TRBD2|TRBJ2-1|TRBV7-9
TGTGCCAGCGGACTAGCGGGAGGGCCCTACAATGAGCAGTTCTTC
CASGLAGGPYNEQFF
>14|.|TRBD2|TRBJ2-7|TRBV27
TGTGCCAGCAGTTCACAAGCGGGGTCAGGGGAGCAGTACTTC
CASSSQAGSGEQYF
>15|many|.|TRBJ2-2|TRBV7-2
TGTGCCAGCAGCTTCGGGCGGGGAAACACCGGGGAGCTGTTTTTT
CASSFGRGNTGELFF
>15|few|TRBD1|TRBJ2-7|TRBV6-2/TRBV6-3
TGTGCCAGCAGTACCCGGACAGGGGCACTCTACGAGCAGTACTTC
CASSTRTGALYEQYF
>14|few|TRBD1|TRBJ1-2|TRBV20-1
TGCAGTGCCCCCGCCGGACAGGGGGCCTGGGGCTACACCTTC
CSAPAGQGAWGYTF
>16|.|.|TRBJ2-3|TRBV5-1
TGCGCCAGCAGCTTGCCGGGCTCCGGGGCCGATGATACGCAGTATTTT
CASSLPGSGADDTQYF
>15|many|TRBD2|TRBJ2-1|TRBV3-1
TGTGCCAGCAGAGTTAGCGGGAGCTCCTACAATGAGCAGTTCTTC
CASRVSGSSYNEQFF
>12|few|TRBD2|TRBJ2-7|TRBV20-1
TGCAGTGCACGGACTAGTATCTACGAGCAGTACTTC
CSARTSIYEQYF
>13|few|.|TRBJ2-7|TRBV20-1
TGCAGTGCTGGCAGGGGTGATACCTACGAGCAGTACTTC
CSAGRGDTYEQYF
>12|many|TRBD1|TRBJ2-7|TRBV29-1
TGCAGCGCTGGACAGGGATGGTACGAGCAGTACTTC
CSAGQGWYEQYF
>15|.|.|TRBJ2-3|TRBV6-5
TGTGCCAGCAGTTATCTAGTGGGGGGTACAGATACGCAGTATTTT
CASSYLVGGTDTQYF